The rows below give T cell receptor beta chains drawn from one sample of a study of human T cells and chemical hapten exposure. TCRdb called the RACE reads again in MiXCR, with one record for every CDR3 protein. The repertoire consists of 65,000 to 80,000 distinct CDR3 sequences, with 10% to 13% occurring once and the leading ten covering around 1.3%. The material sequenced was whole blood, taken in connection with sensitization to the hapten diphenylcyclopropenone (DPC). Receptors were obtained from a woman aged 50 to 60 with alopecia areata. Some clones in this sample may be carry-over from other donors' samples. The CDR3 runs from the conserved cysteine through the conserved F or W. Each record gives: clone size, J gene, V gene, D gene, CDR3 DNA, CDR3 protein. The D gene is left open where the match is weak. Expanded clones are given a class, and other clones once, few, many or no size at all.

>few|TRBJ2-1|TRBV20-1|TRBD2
TGCAGTGCTCCCCTTGCGGGAGGTAATGAGCAGTTCTTC
CSAPLAGGNEQFF
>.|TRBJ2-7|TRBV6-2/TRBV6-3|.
TGTGCCAGCATTCAGGACGGAACCTACGAGCAGTACTTC
CASIQDGTYEQYF
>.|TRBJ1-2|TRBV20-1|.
TGCAGTGCCGAGGTCAGGGGTTTCAATGGCTACACCTTC
CSAEVRGFNGYTF
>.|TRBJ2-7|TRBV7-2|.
TGTGCCAGCGAAGCTAGTAGCTACGAGCAGTACTTC
CASEASSYEQYF
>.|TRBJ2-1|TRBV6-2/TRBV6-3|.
TGTGCCAGCAGTCCCCCCCCAGGTGGTCGCAATGAGCAGTTCTTC
CASSPPPGGRNEQFF
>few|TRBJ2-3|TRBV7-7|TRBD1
TGTGCTAGCAGCCTACGGACAGGGGCGGAAGATACGCAGTATTTT
CASSLRTGAEDTQYF
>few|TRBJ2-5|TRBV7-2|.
TGTGCCAGCAGCCCAAAACAGGGAGTGATAGGGCAAGAGACCCAGTACTTC
CASSPKQGVIGQETQYF
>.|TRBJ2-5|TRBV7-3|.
TGTGCCAGCAGCTCAGAATACGAAGAGACCCAGTACTTC
CASSSEYEETQYF
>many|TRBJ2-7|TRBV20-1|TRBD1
TGCAGTGTCGCCGTCGTGGGACAGGGGTACGAGCAGTACTTC
CSVAVVGQGYEQYF
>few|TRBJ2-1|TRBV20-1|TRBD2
TGCAGTGCTATAGGAAATAGCGGGAGGCTTTCCTACAATGAGCAGTTCTTC
CSAIGNSGRLSYNEQFF
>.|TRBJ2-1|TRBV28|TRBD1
TGTGCCAGCAGTTTAAAGGGGGCCTATCCAATAGAGCAGTTCTTC
CASSLKGAYPIEQFF
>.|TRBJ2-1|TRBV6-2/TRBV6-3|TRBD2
TGTGCCAGCAGTTTTCCTAGCGGGAGGGATCCTCGGGACAATGAGCAGTTCTTC
CASSFPSGRDPRDNEQFF
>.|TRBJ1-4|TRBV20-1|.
TGCAGTGCTAGAAGACCAACTAATGAAAAACTGTTTTTT
CSARRPTNEKLFF
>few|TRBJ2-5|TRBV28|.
TGTGCCAGCAGCATGCCCGGGCGAGAGACCCAGTACTTC
CASSMPGRETQYF
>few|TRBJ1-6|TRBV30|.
TGTGCCTGGTCCCCTCGTGGACAGCCGAATTCACCCCTCCACTTT
CAWSPRGQPNSPLHF
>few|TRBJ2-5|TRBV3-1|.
TGTGCCAGCAGCCACCGTAGGCAAGAGACCCAGTACTTC
CASSHRRQETQYF
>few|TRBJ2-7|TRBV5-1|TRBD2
TGCGCCAGCAGCTCTCGACTAGCGGGAGCCGGGGAGCAGTACTTC
CASSSRLAGAGEQYF
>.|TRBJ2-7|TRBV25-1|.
TGTGCCAGCAGTGGGATATACAGGGACGAGCAGTACTTC
CASSGIYRDEQYF
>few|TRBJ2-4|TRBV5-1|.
TGCGCCAGCAGCTTACCGACCCGGGGGAGCCACCCCGTCCTAGCCAAAAACATTCAGTACTTC
CASSLPTRGSHPVLAKNIQYF
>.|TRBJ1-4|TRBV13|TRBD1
TGTGCCAGCAGCTTAGGCCGGGACAGGTTTAATGAAAAACTGTTTTTT
CASSLGRDRFNEKLFF
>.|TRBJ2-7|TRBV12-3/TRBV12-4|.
TGTGCCAGCGCCCAGGGCTCCTACGAGCAGTACTTC
CASAQGSYEQYF
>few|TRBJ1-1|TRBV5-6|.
TGTGCCAGCAGCTTCTGGGGAGTTAACACTGAAGCTTTCTTT
CASSFWGVNTEAFF
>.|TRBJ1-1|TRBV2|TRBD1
TGTGCCAGCAGTTATACAGGGGTGAGGAACACTGAAGCTTTCTTT
CASSYTGVRNTEAFF
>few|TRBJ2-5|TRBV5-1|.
TGCGCCAGCAGCTTGACGCAGGGCGCAGAGACCCAGTACTTC
CASSLTQGAETQYF
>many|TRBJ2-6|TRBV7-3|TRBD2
TGTGCCAGCAGCCCCCGGGGGGGCTCTGGGGCCAACGTCCTGACTTTC
CASSPRGGSGANVLTF
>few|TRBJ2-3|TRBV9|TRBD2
TGTGCCAGCAGCGTAGAGGGACTAGCGGGAGGCCATACGGATACGCAGTATTTT
CASSVEGLAGGHTDTQYF
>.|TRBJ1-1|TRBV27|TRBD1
TGTGCCAGCCACTTGCCAGGGGGGGGACCTTTCTTT
CASHLPGGGPFF
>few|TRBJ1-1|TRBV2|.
TGTGCCAGCAGACCCCAGGGTACTGAAGCTTTCTTT
CASRPQGTEAFF
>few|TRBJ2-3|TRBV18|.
TGTGCCAGCTCACAGGGGACGGGGACAGATACGCAGTATTTT
CASSQGTGTDTQYF
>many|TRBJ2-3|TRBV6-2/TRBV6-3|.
TGTGCCAGCAGTCACAGGGAGAGGATTAGGACAGATACGCAGTATTTT
CASSHRERIRTDTQYF
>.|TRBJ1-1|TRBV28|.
TGTGCCAGCAGTTTAGGACAGTTTGAAGCTTTCTTT
CASSLGQFEAFF
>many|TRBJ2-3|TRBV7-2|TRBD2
TGTGCCAGCAGCTTACAGCGGGAAGGTAAACATACGCAGTATTTT
CASSLQREGKHTQYF
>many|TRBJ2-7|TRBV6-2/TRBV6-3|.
TGTGCCAGCAGTCGGGACGGGGCCTACGAGCAGTACTTC
CASSRDGAYEQYF
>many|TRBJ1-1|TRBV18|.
TGTGCCAGCTCACCAACAGGGATGAACACTGAAGCTTTCTTT
CASSPTGMNTEAFF
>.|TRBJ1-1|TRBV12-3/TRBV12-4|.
TGTGCCAGCAGAAGCACACCGAACACTGAAGCTTTCTTT
CASRSTPNTEAFF
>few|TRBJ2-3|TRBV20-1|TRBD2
TGCAGTGCTACACCGACCCTAGCGGAATACACAGATACGCAGTATTTT
CSATPTLAEYTDTQYF
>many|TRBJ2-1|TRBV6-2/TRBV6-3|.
TGTGCCAGCAGTCCCGGCGAGAGTTCAGATGAGCAGTTCTTC
CASSPGESSDEQFF
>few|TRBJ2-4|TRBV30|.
TGTGCCTGGAGCCTTGCAGGGGGGATTCAGTACTTC
CAWSLAGGIQYF
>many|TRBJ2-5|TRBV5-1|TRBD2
TGCGCCAGCAGTCTAGCGGGAGGGCTTGAGACCCAGTACTTC
CASSLAGGLETQYF
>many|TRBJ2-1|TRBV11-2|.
TGTGCCAGCAGCTTCCTCGACGGGAGCTCCTACAATGAGCAGTTCTTC
CASSFLDGSSYNEQFF
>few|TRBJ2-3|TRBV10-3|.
TGTGCCATCAGTGGCCCTTCCTCAAATGCGGATACGCAGTATTTT
CAISGPSSNADTQYF